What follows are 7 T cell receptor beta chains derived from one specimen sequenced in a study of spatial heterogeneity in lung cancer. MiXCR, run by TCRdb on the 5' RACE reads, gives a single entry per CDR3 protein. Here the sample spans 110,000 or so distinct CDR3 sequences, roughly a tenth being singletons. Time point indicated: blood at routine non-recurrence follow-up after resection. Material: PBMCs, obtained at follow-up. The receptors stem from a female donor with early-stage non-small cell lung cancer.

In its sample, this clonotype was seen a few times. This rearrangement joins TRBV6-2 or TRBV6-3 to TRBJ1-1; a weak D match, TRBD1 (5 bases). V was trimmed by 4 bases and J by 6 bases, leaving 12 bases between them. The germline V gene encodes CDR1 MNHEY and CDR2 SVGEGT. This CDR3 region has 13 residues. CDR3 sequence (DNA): TGTGCCAGCAGTTTTACAGGTCCGGCTGAAGCTTTCTTT. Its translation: CASSFTGPAEAFF.

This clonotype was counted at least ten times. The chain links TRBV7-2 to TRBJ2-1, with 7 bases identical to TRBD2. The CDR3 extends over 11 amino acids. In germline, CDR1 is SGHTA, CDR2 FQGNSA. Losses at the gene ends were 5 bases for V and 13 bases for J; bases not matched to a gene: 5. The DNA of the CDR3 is TGTGCCAGCAGCCCCCAGCGGGGACAGTTCTTC. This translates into CASSPQRGQFF.

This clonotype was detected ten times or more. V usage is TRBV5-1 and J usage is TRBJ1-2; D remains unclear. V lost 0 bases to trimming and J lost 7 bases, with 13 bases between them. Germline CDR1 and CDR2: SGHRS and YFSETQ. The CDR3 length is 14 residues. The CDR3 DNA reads TGCGCCAGCAGCTTGGATGGGCGGACTGCTGGCTACACCTTC. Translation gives CASSLDGRTAGYTF.

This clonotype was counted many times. The CDR3 protein is CASSFGLAGDFEQYF. The CDR3 DNA is TGTGCCAGCAGCTTCGGTCTAGCGGGAGATTTCGAGCAGTACTTC. The chain links TRBV5-4 to TRBJ2-7; 10 positions agree with TRBD2. The germline V gene has CDR1 SGHNT and CDR2 YYREEE (reference sequence). The CDR3 loop spans 15 amino acids. After removal of 2 bases from V and 6 bases from J, the junction contained 8 bases not matched to a gene.

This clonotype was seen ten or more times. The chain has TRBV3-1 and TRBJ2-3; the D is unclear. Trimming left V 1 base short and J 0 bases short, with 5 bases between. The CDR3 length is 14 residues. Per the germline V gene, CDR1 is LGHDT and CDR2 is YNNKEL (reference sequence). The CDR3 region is CASSQVGSTDTQYF. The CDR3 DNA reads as TGTGCCAGCAGCCAAGTGGGGAGCACAGATACGCAGTATTTT.

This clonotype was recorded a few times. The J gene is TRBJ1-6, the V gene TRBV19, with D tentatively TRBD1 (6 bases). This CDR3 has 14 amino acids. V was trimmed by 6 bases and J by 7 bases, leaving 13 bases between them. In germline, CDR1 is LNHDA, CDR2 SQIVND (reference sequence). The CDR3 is CASSWTASNSPLHF. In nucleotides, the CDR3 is TGTGCCAGTAGCTGGACAGCTTCGAATTCACCCCTCCACTTT.

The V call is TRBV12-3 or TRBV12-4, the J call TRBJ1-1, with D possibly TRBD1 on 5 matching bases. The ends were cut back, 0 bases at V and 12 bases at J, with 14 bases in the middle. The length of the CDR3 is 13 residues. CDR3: CASSLAVGGHSFF. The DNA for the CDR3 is TGTGCCAGCAGTTTAGCCGTAGGCGGACATTCTTTCTTT.